This T cell receptor (beta chain) is drawn from a study of tumor-infiltrating lymphocytes in primary liver carcinoma. CDR1 is SGHAT, CDR2 FQNNGV, per germline. V shed 11 bases and J shed 3 bases, with 25 bases lying between them. This CDR3 region has 16 residues. Production of TCR beta cDNA used around 0.45 ug total RNA together with a constant-region primer. Library construction for TCR beta comprised three nested multiplex PCR rounds performed with slightly modified ARM-PCR. The two initial PCR rounds, around 11 cycles each, used TRBV1-TRBV30 forward and C-beta reverse primers. TCRdb re-derived calls from the multiplex PCR reads in MiXCR, one entry per CDR3 protein. The sample comprises around 26,000 distinct CDR3 sequences, about three quarters of which are singletons, and approximately 46% rests with the top ten. Unsorted bulk tissue (roughly 18-32 mg) underwent RNA and DNA co-extraction.

This TCR came from a man aged 40-50 years with primary liver carcinoma and hepatitis B virus infection. This sequence joins TRBV11-2 and TRBJ2-5; the D call may be TRBD1 or TRBD2 (5 bases each). The sample consisted of liver tumor tissue from sampling region 3. As to subset: tumor region T3, left-lateral pole. DNA for the CDR3: TGTGCCGGCAACCAAACTCCTGACGAGGGGAAAGAGACCCAGTACTTC. This gives the protein CAGNQTPDEGKETQYF. Combining the CDR3 with reference TRBV11-2 and TRBJ2-5 gives the whole variable domain EAGVAQSPRYKIIEKRQSVAFWCNPISGHATLYWYQQILGQGPKLLIQFQNNGVVDDSQLPKDRFSAERLKGVDSTLKIQPAKLEDSAVYLCAGNQTPDEGKETQYFGPGTRLLVL.